Sequencing of this T cell receptor (beta chain) was carried out in a study of T-cell memory formation after mild COVID-19. Study summary: Clusters were largely donor specific. Study findings and constraints: Nothing confirmed that second-wave clones peaking on day 37 were specific for SARS-CoV-2. A subset of responding clones appeared in pre-infection memory, suggesting cross-reactive memory joined.

To note about this clonotype: Its antigen remains unidentified.

From 5'RACE with constant-segment primers came TCR alpha and TCR beta cDNA libraries that carried sample barcodes and UMIs. TCRdb reprocessed the 5' RACE reads with MiXCR, giving one entry per CDR3 protein. The sample has over 500,000 distinct CDR3 sequences, roughly 17% seen once. Trimming shortened V by 4 bases and J by 4 bases, and 14 bases separated the two germline ends. The CDR3 loop spans 15 amino acids. The V and J genes are TRBV12-3 or TRBV12-4 and TRBJ2-1; TRBD2 might be the D (6 bases). The clonotype comes from an adult woman who had mild COVID-19 (a few samples of this study predate the infection). Cell type and time point are not known. The sample comprised PBMCs or a T cell subset sorted from them (not recorded which). The CDR3 nucleotides are TGTGCCAGCAGTTCCTGGACTATACCATACAATGAGCAGTTCTTC. Translation: CASSSWTIPYNEQFF.